This TCR beta chain was profiled in a study of T-cell reconstitution after alpha-beta-depleted transplantation in children. Trimming stripped 5 bases from V and 0 bases from J, with 14 bases between. Looked up from germline, CDR1 is MDHEN and CDR2 is SYDVKM. The CDR3 runs 16 residues. Unique molecular identifiers were incorporated during preparation of the TCRbeta library. TCRdb passed the PCR reads through MiXCR, listing each CDR3 protein once. Altogether around 670,000 distinct CDR3 sequences are present, 10% to 15% being singletons, with the ten largest covering around 0.79%. Points from the study as a whole: By one year post-transplant, T-cell counts and diversity largely arose from T cells that were newly produced. Several hundred expanded graft clones reportedly supplied alpha-beta T cells about two months after transplant. Some patients owed their high day-60 TCRbeta diversity to surviving recipient T cells and thymic progenitors.

As to this clonotype: Its antigen is currently unknown.

This clonotype was sampled from a girl aged 2 to 10 with congenital amegakaryocytic thrombocytopenia, due to receive a stem cell transplant. This material consisted of PBMCs, taken before TCRalphabeta/CD19-depleted stem cell transplant. The chain links TRBV28 to TRBJ2-4; D is uncertain. The CDR3 loop reads CASSPLEYLAKNIQYF. CDR3 in DNA: TGTGCCAGCAGTCCTCTAGAGTACCTAGCCAAAAACATTCAGTACTTC.